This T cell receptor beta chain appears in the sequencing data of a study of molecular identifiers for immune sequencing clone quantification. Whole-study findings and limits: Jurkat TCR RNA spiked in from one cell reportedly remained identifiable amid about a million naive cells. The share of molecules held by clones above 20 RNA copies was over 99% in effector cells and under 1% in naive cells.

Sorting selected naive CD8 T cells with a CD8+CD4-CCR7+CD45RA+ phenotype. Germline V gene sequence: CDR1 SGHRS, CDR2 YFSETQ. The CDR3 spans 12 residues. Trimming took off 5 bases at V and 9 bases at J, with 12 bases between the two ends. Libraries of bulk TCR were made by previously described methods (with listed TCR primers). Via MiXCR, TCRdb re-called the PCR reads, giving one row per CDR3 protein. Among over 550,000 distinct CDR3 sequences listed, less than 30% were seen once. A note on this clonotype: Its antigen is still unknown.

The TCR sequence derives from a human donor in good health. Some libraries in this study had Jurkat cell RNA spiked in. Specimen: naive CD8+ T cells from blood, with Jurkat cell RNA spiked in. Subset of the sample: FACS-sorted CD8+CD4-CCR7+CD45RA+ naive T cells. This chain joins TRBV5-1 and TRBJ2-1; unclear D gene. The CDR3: CASRSDSSEQFF. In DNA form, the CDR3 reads TGCGCCAGCAGGTCGGATAGCAGTGAGCAGTTCTTC.